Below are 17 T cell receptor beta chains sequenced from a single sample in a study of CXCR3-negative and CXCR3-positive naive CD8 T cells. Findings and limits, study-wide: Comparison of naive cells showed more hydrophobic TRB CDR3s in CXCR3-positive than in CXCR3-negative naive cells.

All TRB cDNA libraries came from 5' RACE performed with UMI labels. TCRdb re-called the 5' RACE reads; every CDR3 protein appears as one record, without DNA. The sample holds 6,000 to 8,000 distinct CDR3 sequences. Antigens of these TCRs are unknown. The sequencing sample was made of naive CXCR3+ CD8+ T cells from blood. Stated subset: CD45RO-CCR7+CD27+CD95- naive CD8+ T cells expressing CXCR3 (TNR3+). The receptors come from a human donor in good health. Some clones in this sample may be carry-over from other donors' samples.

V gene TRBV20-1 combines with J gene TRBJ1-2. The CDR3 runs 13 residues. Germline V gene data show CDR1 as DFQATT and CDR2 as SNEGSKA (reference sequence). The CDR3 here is CSAKAITYYGYTF.

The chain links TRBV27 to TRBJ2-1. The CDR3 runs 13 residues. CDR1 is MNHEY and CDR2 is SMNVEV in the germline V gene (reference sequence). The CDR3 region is CASSFGRGNEQFF.

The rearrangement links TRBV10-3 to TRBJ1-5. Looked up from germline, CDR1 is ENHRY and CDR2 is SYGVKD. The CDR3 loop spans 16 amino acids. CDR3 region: CAISESPSPGVQPQHF.

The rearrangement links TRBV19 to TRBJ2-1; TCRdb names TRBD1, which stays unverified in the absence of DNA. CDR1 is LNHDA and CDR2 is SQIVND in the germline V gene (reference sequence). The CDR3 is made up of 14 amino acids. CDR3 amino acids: CASWGQGRRNEQFF. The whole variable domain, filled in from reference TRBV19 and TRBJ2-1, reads DGGITQSPKYLFRKEGQNVTLSCEQNLNHDAMYWYRQDPGQGLRLIYYSQIVNDFQKGDIAEGYSVSREKKESFPLTVTSAQKNPTAFYLCASWGQGRRNEQFFGPGTRLTVL.

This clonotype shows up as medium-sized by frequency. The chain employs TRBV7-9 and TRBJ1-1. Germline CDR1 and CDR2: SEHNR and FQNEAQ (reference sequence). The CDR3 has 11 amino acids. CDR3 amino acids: CASSLNTEAFF.

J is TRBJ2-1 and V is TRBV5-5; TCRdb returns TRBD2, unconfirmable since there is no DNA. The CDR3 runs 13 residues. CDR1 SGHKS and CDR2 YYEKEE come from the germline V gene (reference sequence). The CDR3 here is CATLSGDENEQFF.

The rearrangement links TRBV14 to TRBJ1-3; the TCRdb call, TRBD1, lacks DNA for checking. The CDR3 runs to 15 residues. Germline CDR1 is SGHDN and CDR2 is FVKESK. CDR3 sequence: CASSGDGFSGNTIYF.

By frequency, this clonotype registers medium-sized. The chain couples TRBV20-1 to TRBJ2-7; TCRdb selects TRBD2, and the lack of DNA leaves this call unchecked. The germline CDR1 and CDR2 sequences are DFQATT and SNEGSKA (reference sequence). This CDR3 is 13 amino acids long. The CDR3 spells CSAEGTSDYEQYF.

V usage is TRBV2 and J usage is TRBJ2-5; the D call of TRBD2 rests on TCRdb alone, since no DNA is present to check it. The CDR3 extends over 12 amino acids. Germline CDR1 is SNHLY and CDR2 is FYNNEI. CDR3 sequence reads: CASRLAQETQYF.

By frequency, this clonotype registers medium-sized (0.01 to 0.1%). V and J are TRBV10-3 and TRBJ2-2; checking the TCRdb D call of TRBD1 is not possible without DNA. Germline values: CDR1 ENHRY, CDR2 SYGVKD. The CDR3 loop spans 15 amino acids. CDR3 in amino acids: CAISGDRDYTGELFF.

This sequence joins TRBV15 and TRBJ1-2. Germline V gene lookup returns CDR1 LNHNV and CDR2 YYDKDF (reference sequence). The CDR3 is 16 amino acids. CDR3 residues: CATSSHPEQYPYGYTF.

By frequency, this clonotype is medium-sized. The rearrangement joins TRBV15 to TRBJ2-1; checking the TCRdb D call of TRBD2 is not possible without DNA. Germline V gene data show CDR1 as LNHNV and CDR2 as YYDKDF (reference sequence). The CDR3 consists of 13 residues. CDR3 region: CAIAREGHNEQFF. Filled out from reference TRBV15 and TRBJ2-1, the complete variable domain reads DAMVIQNPRYQVTQFGKPVTLSCSQTLNHNVMYWYQQKSSQAPKLLFHYYDKDFNNEADTPDNFQSRRPNTSFCFLDIRSPGLGDTAMYLCAIAREGHNEQFFGPGTRLTVL.

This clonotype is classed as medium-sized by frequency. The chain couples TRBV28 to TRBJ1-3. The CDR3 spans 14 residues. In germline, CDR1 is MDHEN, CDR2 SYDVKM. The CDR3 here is CASSFLVGRNTIYF.

CDR3 sequence: CASSRAQFRGSGGYTF. The chain has TRBV28 and TRBJ1-2; lacking DNA, the TRBD1 call made by TCRdb goes unchecked. Germline loops: CDR1 MDHEN, CDR2 SYDVKM. The CDR3 runs to 16 residues.

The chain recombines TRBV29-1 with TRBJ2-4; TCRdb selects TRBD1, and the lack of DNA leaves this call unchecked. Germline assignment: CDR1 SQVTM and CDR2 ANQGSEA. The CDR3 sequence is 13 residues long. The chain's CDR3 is CSVAGGIGHIQYF.

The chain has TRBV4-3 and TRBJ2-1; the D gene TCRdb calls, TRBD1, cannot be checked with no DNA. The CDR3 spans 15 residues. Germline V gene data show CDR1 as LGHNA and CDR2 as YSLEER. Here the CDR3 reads CASSPLRGAGDEQFF.

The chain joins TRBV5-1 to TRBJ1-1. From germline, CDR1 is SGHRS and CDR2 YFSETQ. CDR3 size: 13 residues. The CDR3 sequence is CASSLNPREEAFF.